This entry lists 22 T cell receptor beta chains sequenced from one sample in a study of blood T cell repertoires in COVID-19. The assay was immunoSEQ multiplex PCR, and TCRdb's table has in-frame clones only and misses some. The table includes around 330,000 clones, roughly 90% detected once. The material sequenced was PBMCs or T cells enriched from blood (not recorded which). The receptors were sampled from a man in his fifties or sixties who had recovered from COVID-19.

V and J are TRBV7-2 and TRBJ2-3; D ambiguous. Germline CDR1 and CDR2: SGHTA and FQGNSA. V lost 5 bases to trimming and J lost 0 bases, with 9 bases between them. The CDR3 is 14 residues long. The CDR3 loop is CASSNRDSTDTQYF. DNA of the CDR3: TGTGCCAGCAGCAACAGAGATAGCACAGATACGCAGTATTTT.

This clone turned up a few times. The CDR3 loop reads CASSIQQESPLHF. In nucleotides, the CDR3 is TGTGCCAGCAGTATACAACAGGAATCACCCCTCCACTTT. The chain combines TRBV12-3 or TRBV12-4 with TRBJ1-6; D perhaps matches TRBD1 (5 bases). CDR3 length equals 13 residues. Trimming took off 5 bases at V and 10 bases at J, with 12 bases between the two ends.

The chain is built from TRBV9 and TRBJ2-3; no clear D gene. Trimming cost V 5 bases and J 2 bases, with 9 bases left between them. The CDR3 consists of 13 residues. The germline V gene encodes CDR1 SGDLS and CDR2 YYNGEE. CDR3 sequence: CASRSPTTDTQYF. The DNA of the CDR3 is TGTGCCAGCAGGAGTCCCACCACAGATACGCAGTATTTT.

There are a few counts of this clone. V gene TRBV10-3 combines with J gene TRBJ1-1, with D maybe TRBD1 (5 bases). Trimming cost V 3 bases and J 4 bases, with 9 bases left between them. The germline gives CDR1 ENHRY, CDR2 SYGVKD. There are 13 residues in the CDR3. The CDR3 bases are TGTGCCATCAGTGACAGGGCTGCCACTGAAGCTTTCTTT. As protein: CAISDRAATEAFF.

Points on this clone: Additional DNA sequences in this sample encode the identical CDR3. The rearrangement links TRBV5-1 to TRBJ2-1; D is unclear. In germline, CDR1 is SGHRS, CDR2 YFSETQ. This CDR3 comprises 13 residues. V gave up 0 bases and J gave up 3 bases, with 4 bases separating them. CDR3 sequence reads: CASSLDSYNEQFF. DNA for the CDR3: TGCGCCAGCAGCTTGGATAGCTACAATGAGCAGTTCTTC.

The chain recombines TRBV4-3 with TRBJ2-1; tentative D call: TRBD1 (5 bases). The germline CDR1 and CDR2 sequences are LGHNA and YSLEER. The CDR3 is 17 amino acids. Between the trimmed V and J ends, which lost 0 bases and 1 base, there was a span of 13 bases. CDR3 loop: CASSQDPGQGSYNEQFF. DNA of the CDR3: TGCGCCAGCAGCCAAGATCCCGGGCAGGGATCCTACAATGAGCAGTTCTTC.

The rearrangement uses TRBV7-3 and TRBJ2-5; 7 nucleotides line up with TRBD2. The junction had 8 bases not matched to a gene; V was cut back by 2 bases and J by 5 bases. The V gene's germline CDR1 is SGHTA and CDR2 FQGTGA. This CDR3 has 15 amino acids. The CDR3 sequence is CASSLASGRGETQYF. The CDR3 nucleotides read TGTGCCAGCAGCTTAGCTAGCGGACGTGGTGAGACCCAGTACTTC.

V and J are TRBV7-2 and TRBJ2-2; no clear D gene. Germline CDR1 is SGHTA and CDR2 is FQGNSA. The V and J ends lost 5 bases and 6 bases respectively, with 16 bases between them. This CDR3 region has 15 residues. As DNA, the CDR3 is TGTGCCAGCAGCACCACGCTACTGGGCTCCGGGGAGCTGTTTTTT. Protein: CASSTTLLGSGELFF.

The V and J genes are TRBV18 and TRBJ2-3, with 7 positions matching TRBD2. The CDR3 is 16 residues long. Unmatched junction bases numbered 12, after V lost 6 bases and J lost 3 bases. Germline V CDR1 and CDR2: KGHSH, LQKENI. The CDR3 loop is CASSPRSAGWTDTQYF. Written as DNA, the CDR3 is TGTGCCAGCTCCCCAAGGTCAGCGGGGTGGACAGATACGCAGTATTTT.

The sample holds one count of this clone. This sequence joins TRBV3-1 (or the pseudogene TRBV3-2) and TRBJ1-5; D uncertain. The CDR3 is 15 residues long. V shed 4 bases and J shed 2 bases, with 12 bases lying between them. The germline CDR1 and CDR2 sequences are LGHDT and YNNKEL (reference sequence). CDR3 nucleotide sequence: TGTGCCAGCAGCCCAAGCGGGAAGGGCAATCAGCCCCAGCATTTT. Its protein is CASSPSGKGNQPQHF.

CDR3 amino acids: CAWRTSGGTGELFF. Written as DNA, the CDR3 is TGTGCCTGGCGGACTAGCGGGGGGACCGGGGAGCTGTTTTTT. The chain carries TRBV30 and TRBJ2-2, with TRBD2 matching 14 bases. V trimming: 5 bases; J trimming: 5 bases; junction bases outside the gene matches: 1. The germline CDR1 and CDR2 sequences are GTSNPN and SVGIG (reference sequence). This CDR3 has 14 amino acids.

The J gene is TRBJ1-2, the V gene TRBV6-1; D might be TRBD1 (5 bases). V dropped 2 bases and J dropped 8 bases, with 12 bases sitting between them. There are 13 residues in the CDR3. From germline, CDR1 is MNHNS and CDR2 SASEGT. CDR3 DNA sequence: TGTGCCAGCAGTGAAACCAGGGACTGGGGCTACACCTTC. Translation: CASSETRDWGYTF.

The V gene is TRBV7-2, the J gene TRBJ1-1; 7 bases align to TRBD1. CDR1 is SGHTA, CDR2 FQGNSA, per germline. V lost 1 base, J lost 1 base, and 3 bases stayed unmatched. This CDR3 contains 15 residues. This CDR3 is CASSLVWTGNTEAFF. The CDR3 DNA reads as TGTGCCAGCAGCTTAGTTTGGACAGGGAACACTGAAGCTTTCTTT.

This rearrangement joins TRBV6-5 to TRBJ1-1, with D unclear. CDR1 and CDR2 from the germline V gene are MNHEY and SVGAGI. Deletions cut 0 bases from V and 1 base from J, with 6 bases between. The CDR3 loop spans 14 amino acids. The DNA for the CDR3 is TGTGCCAGCAGTTACTCGACACCGAACACTGAAGCTTTCTTT. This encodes CASSYSTPNTEAFF.

The CDR3 DNA reads as TGCAGTGCGAGGGAAGCTTTCTTT. Amino acids: CSAREAFF. The chain carries TRBV20-1 and TRBJ1-1; D remains ambiguous. CDR3 length: 8 amino acids. Germline assignment: CDR1 DFQATT and CDR2 SNEGSKA (reference sequence). Trimming pared 6 bases from V and 8 bases from J, leaving 4 bases between.

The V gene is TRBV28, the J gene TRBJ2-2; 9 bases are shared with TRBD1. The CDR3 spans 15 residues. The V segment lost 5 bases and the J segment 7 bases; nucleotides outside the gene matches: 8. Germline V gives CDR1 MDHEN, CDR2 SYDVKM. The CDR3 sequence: CASSEPGQGNGELFF. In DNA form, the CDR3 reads TGTGCCAGCAGTGAACCGGGACAGGGTAACGGGGAGCTGTTTTTT.

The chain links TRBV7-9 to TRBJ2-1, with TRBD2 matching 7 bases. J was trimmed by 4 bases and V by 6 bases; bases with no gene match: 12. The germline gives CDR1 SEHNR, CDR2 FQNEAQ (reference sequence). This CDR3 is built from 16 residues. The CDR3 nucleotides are TGTGCCAGCAGGCAGTCGGGGGAGGGCTCGTACAATGAGCAGTTCTTC. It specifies CASRQSGEGSYNEQFF.

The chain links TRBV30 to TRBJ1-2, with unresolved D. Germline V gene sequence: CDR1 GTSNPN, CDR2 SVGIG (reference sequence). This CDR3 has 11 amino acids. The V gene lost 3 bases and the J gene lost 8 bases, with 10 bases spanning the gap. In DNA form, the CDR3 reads TGTGCCTGGAGAGCCCGAGTAGGCTACACCTTC. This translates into CAWRARVGYTF. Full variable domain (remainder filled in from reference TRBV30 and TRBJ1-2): SQTIHQWPATLVQPVGSPLSLECTVEGTSNPNLYWYRQAAGRGLQLLFYSVGIGQISSEVPQNLSASRPQDRQFILSSKKLLLSDSGFYLCAWRARVGYTFGSGTRLTVV.

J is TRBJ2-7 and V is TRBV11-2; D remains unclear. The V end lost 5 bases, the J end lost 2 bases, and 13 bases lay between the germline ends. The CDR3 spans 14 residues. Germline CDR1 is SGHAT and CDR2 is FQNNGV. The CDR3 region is CASSITDIPYEQYF. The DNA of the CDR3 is TGTGCCAGCAGCATCACCGACATCCCCTACGAGCAGTACTTC.

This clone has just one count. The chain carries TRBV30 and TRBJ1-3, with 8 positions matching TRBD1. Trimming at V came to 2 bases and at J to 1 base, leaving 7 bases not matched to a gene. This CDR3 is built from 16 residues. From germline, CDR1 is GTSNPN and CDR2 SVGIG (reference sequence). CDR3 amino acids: CAWSWDRSLSGNTIYF. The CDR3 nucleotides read TGTGCCTGGAGTTGGGACAGGTCACTTTCTGGAAACACCATATATTTT.

The CDR3 spells CASSLGSPRGTQYF. The CDR3 coding sequence is TGTGCCAGCAGCTTGGGGAGCCCCCGGGGAACCCAGTACTTC. The V call is TRBV5-6, the J call TRBJ2-5; a possible D gene is TRBD2 (5 bases). Germline CDR1 SGHDT, CDR2 YYEEEE. V lost 0 bases and J 8 bases, leaving 14 bases between the germline ends. This CDR3 comprises 14 residues.

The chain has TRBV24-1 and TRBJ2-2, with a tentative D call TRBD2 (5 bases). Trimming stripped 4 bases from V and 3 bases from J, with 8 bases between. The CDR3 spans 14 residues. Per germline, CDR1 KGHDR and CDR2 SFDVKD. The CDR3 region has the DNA TGTGCCACCAGTGACGAGGGCCACACCGGGGAGCTGTTTTTT. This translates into CATSDEGHTGELFF.